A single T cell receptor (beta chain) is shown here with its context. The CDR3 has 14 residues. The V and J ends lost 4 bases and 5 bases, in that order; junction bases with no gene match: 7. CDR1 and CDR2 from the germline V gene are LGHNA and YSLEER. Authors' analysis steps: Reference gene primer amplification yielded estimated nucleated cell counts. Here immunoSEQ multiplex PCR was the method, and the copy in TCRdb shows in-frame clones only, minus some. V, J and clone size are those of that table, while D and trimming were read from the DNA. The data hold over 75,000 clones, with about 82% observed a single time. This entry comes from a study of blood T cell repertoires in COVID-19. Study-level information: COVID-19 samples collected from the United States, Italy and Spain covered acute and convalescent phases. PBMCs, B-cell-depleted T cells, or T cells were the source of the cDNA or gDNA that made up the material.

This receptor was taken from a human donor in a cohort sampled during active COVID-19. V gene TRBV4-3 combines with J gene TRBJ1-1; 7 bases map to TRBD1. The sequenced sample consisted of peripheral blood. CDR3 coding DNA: TGCGCCAGCAGCCCTCGGGCAGGGGGGACTGAAGCTTTCTTT. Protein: CASSPRAGGTEAFF.